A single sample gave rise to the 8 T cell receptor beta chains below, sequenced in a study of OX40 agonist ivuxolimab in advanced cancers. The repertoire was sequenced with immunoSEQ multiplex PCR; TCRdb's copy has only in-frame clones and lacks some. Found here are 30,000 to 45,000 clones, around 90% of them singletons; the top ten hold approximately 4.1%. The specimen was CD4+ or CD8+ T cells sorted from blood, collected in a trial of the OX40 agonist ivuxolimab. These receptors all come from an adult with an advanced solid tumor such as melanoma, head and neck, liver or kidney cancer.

The chain's CDR3 is CASSLGLANGELFF. The DNA for the CDR3 is TGTGCCAGCAGCTTAGGTCTAGCGAACGGGGAGCTGTTTTTT. The chain is built from TRBV5-6 and TRBJ2-2, with TRBD2 as a possible D gene (6 bases). The V gene lost 2 bases and the J gene lost 7 bases, with 12 bases spanning the gap. This CDR3 region has 14 residues. Germline assignment: CDR1 SGHDT and CDR2 YYEEEE.

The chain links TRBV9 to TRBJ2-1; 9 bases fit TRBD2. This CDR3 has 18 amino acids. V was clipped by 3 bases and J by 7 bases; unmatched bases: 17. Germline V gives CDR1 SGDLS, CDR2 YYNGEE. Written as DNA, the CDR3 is TGTGCCAGCAGCGAAGGGGGAGTTTTGCGGGAGGGCACGAATGAGCAGTTCTTC. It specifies CASSEGGVLREGTNEQFF.

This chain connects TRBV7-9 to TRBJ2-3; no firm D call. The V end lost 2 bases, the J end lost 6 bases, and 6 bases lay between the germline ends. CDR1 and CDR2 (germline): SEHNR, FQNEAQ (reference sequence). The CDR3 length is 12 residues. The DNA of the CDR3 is TGTGCCAGCAGCTTATCGGTGGATACGCAGTATTTT. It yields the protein CASSLSVDTQYF.

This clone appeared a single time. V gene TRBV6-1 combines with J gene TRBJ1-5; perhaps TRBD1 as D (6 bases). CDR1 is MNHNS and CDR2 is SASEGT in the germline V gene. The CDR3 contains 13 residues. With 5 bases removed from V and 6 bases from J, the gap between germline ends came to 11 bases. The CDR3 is CASSPQGTQPQHF. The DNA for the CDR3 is TGTGCCAGCAGTCCCCAGGGGACTCAGCCCCAGCATTTT.

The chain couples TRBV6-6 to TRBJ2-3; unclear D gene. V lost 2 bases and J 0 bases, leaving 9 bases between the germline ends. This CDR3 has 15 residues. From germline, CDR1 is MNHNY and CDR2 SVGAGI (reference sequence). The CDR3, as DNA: TGTGCCAGCAGTTACCAGAGCGTGAGCACAGATACGCAGTATTTT. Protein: CASSYQSVSTDTQYF.

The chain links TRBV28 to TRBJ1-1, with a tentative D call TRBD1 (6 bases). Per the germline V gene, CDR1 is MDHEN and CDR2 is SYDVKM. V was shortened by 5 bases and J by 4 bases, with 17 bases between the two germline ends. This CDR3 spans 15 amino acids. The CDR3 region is CASSRPRGASTEAFF. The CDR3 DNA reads TGTGCCAGCAGTCGCCCAAGGGGGGCGAGCACTGAAGCTTTCTTT.

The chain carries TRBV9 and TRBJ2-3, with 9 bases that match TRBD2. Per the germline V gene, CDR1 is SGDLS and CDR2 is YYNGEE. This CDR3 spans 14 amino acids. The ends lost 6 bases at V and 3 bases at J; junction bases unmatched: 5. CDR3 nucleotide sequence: TGTGCCAGCACCTATGGACTAGCGACAGATACGCAGTATTTT. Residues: CASTYGLATDTQYF.

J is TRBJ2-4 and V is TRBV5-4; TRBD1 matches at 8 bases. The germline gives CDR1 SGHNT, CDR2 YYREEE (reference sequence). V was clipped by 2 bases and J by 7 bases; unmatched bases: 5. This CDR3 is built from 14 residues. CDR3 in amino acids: CASSLDQGANIQYF. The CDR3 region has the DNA TGTGCCAGCAGCTTAGATCAGGGGGCGAACATTCAGTACTTC.